The rows below give T cell receptor beta chains drawn from one sample of a study of radiotherapy plus CTLA-4 blockade in lung cancer. The assay was immunoSEQ multiplex PCR, and TCRdb's table has in-frame clones only and misses some. The sample carries 50,000 to 65,000 clones, 77% recorded once. Sample: peripheral blood, taken from a patient treated with radiotherapy plus ipilimumab. All receptors come from a human donor with non-small cell lung cancer whose response to radiotherapy plus ipilimumab could not be evaluated. CDR3s include the opening cysteine and the closing phenylalanine or tryptophan. The D gene is left open where the match is weak. The listing skips clone size in some rows; elsewhere it reads once, few, many or a size class.

j_call d_call clone_size v_call cdr3_nt cdr3_aa
TRBJ1-5 NA NA TRBV28 TGTGCCAGCAGGTCTCTTTTAGTACCCCAGCATTTT CASRSLLVPQHF
TRBJ2-2 TRBD1 NA TRBV27 TGTGCCAGCAGTTTATTCGCGGGACAGGGGGCCGGGGAGCTGTTTTTT CASSLFAGQGAGELFF
TRBJ2-3 TRBD2 few TRBV2 TGTGCCAGCAGTGCCCGCCGGGACTACACAGATACGCAGTATTTT CASSARRDYTDTQYF
TRBJ1-4 NA NA TRBV28 TGTGCCACACTGAACCTCGAAAAACTGTTTTTT CATLNLEKLFF
TRBJ1-4 NA NA TRBV7-9 TGTGCCAGCAGTCTGGACAGAACTGCAACTAATGAAAAACTGTTTTTT CASSLDRTATNEKLFF
TRBJ2-1 TRBD1 few TRBV10-3 TGTGCCATCAGTGAGAGGGACAGGGGGCGGCAGGAGCAGTTCTTC CAISERDRGRQEQFF
TRBJ1-2 NA NA TRBV4-2 TGTGCCAGCAGCCCAGAAATCTACTATGGCTACACCTTC CASSPEIYYGYTF
TRBJ2-5 TRBD2 NA TRBV11-1 TGTGCCAGCTCGGGAGGGCCTGGAAAGACCCAGTACTTC CASSGGPGKTQYF
TRBJ2-7 TRBD1 NA TRBV28 TGTGCCAGCAGTCCTGGGGACAGAGCCTACGAGCAGTACTTC CASSPGDRAYEQYF
TRBJ2-7 TRBD1 NA TRBV30 TGTGCCTGGAGTGTAGGGGGCGCCTACGAGCAGTACTTC CAWSVGGAYEQYF
TRBJ1-2 NA NA TRBV7-2 TGTGCCAGCGTACTCAGGGACTCTAACTATGGCTACACCTTC CASVLRDSNYGYTF
TRBJ2-5 TRBD1 NA TRBV6-6 TGTGCCAGCAGAACAGGGGCCTTAGAGACCCAGTACTTC CASRTGALETQYF
TRBJ2-7 NA few TRBV27 TGTGCCAGCGGGAGGAGGGGCTGGGAGCAGTACTTC CASGRRGWEQYF